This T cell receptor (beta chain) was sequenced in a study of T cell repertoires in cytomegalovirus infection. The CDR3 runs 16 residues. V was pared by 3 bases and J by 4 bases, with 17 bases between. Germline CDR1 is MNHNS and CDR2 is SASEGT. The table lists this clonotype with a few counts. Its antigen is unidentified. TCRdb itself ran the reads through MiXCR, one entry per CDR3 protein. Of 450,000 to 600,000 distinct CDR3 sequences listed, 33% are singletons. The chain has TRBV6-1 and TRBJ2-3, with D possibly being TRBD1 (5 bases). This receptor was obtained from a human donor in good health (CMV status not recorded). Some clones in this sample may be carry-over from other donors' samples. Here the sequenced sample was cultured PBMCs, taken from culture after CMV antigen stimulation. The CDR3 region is CASSDLGALPSDTQYF. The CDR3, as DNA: TGTGCCAGCAGTGATCTAGGGGCGCTTCCCTCAGATACGCAGTATTTT.